What follows describes a single T cell receptor beta chain. From germline, CDR1 is SGHKS and CDR2 YYEKEE (reference sequence). This CDR3 comprises 14 residues. J was trimmed by 6 bases and V by 2 bases; bases with no gene match: 3. The protocol was immunoSEQ multiplex PCR, while the TCRdb copy is restricted to in-frame clones and leaves out a portion. The sample lists hundreds of thousands of clones; about 84% were seen once. The data derive from a study of blood T cell repertoires in COVID-19. Turning to the study itself: Researchers got acute and convalescent COVID-19 samples from the United States, Italy and Spain. PBMCs, B-cell-depleted T cells, or T cells were the source of the cDNA or gDNA that made up the material.

This TCR came from a man aged 25-40 years with acute COVID-19. The rearrangement joins TRBV5-5 to TRBJ1-5; 9 nucleotides match TRBD1. The specimen sequenced was PBMCs or T cells enriched from blood (not recorded which). The CDR3 coding sequence is TGTGCCAGCAGCTTAACAGGGGGCGGTCAGCCCCAGCATTTT. Translation: CASSLTGGGQPQHF.